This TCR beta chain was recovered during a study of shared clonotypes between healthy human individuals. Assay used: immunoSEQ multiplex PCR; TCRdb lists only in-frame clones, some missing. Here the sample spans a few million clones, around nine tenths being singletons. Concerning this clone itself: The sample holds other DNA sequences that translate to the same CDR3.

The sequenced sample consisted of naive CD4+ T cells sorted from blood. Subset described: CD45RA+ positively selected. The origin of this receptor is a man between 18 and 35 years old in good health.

This CDR3 reads CASSLGYEQYF. The CDR3 nucleotides read TGCGCCAGCAGCTTGGGGTACGAGCAGTACTTC. The chain uses TRBV5-1 and TRBJ2-7; unclear D gene. Per germline, CDR1 SGHRS and CDR2 YFSETQ. CDR3 size: 11 residues. V dropped 0 bases and J dropped 4 bases, with 2 bases sitting between them. The full variable domain, rest sourced from reference TRBV5-1 and TRBJ2-7, is KAGVTQTPRYLIKTRGQQVTLSCSPISGHRSVSWYQQTPGQGLQFLFEYFSETQRNKGNFPGRFSGRQFSNSRSEMNVSTLELGDSALYLCASSLGYEQYFGPGTRLTVT.